This T cell receptor (beta chain) stems from a study of T cell responses to AZD1222 COVID-19 vaccine. Germline CDR1 is LNHDA and CDR2 is SQIVND (reference sequence). This CDR3 has 16 residues. With 1 base removed from V and 3 bases from J, the gap between germline ends came to 13 bases. Data came from immunoSEQ multiplex PCR; TCRdb stores just in-frame clones and leaves some out. The data show about 180,000 clones, with about 90% seen just once and approximately 2% held by the top ten. The clonotype was recovered from an adult in good health. The sample consisted of peripheral blood, taken on day 0 of AZD1222 vaccination. The rearrangement uses TRBV19 and TRBJ2-1, with D perhaps matching TRBD1 or TRBD2 (5 bases each). CDR3 in amino acids: CASSIGGGRFYNEQFF. CDR3 nucleotides: TGTGCCAGTAGTATAGGTGGGGGAAGGTTCTACAATGAGCAGTTCTTC.